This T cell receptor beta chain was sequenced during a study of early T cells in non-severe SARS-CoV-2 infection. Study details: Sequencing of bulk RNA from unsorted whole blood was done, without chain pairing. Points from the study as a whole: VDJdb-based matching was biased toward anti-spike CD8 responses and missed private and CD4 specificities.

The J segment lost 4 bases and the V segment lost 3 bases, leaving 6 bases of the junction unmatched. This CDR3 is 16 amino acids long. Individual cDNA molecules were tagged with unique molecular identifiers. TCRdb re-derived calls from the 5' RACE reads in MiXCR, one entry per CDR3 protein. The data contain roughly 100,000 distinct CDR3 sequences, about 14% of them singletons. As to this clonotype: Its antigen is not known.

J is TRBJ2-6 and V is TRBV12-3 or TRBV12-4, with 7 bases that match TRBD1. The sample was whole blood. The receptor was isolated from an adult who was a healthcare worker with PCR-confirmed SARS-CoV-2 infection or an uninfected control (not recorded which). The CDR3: CASSFKGAGGANVLTF. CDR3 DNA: TGTGCCAGCAGTTTTAAGGGGGCTGGCGGGGCCAACGTCCTGACTTTC.